The 17 T cell receptor beta chains below were found in one sample sequenced in a study of T cell changes during pregnancy in multiple sclerosis (dated by TCRdb to the late 2010s). Library preparation used the immunoSEQ multiplex PCR assay. Drawn from immuneACCESS, this table holds only the in-frame rearrangements with V and J called that TCRdb kept. Clones are partly lost; checked studies trace under half to an unresolved V gene and leave the rest unexplained. The sample has about 75,000 clones on record, around nine tenths of them singletons. The ten biggest clones cover about 0.45% of the sample. The sequences come from CD4+ T cells from peripheral blood mononuclear cells, collected before pregnancy. Source of these receptors: a female donor with multiple sclerosis, enrolled in a pregnancy study.

The chain links TRBV18 to TRBJ1-1, with D uncertain. Germline CDR1 and CDR2: KGHSH and LQKENI. The germline V and J ends were trimmed by 2 bases and 7 bases, with 8 bases remaining between them. The CDR3 consists of 12 residues. CDR3 nucleotide sequence: TGTGCCAGCTCACCAAGGGAGGGTGAAGCTTTCTTT. Translating gives CASSPREGEAFF.

This sequence joins TRBV27 and TRBJ1-1; TRBD1 agrees at 11 bases. The germline CDR1 and CDR2 sequences are MNHEY and SMNVEV (reference sequence). The length of the CDR3 is 16 residues. V shed 5 bases and J 5 bases; nucleotides not matched to a gene: 10. As DNA, the CDR3 is TGTGCCAGCAGTCCCACGGACAGGGGGCCTGGAACTGAAGCTTTCTTT. Encoded protein: CASSPTDRGPGTEAFF.

The CDR3 sequence: CASTNTGDEQYF. CDR3 bases: TGTGCCAGTACTAATACAGGGGACGAGCAGTACTTC. The rearrangement links TRBV6-5 to TRBJ2-7; TRBD1 matches at 7 bases. Germline-derived CDR1 and CDR2 are MNHEY and SVGAGI. Unmatched junction bases numbered 7, after V lost 9 bases and J lost 5 bases. This CDR3 contains 12 residues.

The chain couples TRBV7-2 to TRBJ2-1; D is perhaps TRBD2 (6 bases). Germline CDR1 SGHTA, CDR2 FQGNSA. This CDR3 has 16 residues. Between the trimmed V and J ends, which lost 0 bases and 2 bases, there was a span of 11 bases. For the CDR3, the DNA is TGTGCCAGCAGCTTAGCCGGGACTCCCGCCTACAATGAGCAGTTCTTC. It is translated as CASSLAGTPAYNEQFF. Combining the CDR3 with reference TRBV7-2 and TRBJ2-1 gives the whole variable domain GAGVSQSPSNKVTEKGKDVELRCDPISGHTALYWYRQSLGQGLEFLIYFQGNSAPDKSGLPSDRFSAERTGGSVSTLTIQRTQQEDSAVYLCASSLAGTPAYNEQFFGPGTRLTVL.

This chain's CDR3 is CASRLQGAHSGYTF. As DNA, the CDR3 is TGTGCCAGCAGGTTACAGGGGGCCCACAGTGGCTACACCTTC. This chain connects TRBV28 to TRBJ1-2, with 9 bases aligning to TRBD1. The V gene's germline CDR1 is MDHEN and CDR2 SYDVKM. Trimming removed 6 bases from V and 7 bases from J; junction bases left unmatched: 9. This CDR3 has 14 amino acids.

This clone has just one count. The gene calls are TRBV20-1 and TRBJ2-7; the D gene is possibly TRBD1 (6 bases). The CDR3 extends over 11 amino acids. Germline CDR1 DFQATT, CDR2 SNEGSKA (reference sequence). V was shortened by 4 bases and J by 4 bases, with 8 bases between the two germline ends. The DNA of the CDR3 is TGCAGTGCTATCGACAGGTACGAGCAGTACTTC. Its translation is CSAIDRYEQYF.

The gene calls are TRBV27 and TRBJ2-1; D is uncertain. Germline lookup yields CDR1 MNHEY and CDR2 SMNVEV (reference sequence). The CDR3 is 18 residues long. V dropped 1 base and J dropped 4 bases, with 20 bases sitting between them. CDR3 nucleotides: TGTGCCAGCAGTTTATTAATACGCCGAGCCGGTACTTACAATGAGCAGTTCTTC. Its translation: CASSLLIRRAGTYNEQFF.

The V and J genes are TRBV18 and TRBJ2-3; 9 bases are shared with TRBD2. The junction had 4 bases not matched to a gene; V was cut back by 6 bases and J by 3 bases. This CDR3 region has 14 residues. CDR1 is KGHSH, CDR2 LQKENI, per germline. The CDR3 region is CASSRGLATDTQYF. The CDR3 bases are TGTGCCAGCTCCCGCGGACTAGCGACAGATACGCAGTATTTT.

The chain is built from TRBV20-1 and TRBJ1-5, with unresolved D. The CDR3 covers 11 residues. In germline, CDR1 is DFQATT, CDR2 SNEGSKA (reference sequence). Trimming removed 3 bases from V and 7 bases from J, with 7 bases in between. The CDR3 is CSASGGQPQHF. DNA of the CDR3: TGCAGTGCTAGTGGTGGCCAGCCCCAGCATTTT.

This clone was detected many times. This chain uses TRBV19 with TRBJ2-1; 11 bases line up with TRBD2. The CDR3 is made up of 14 amino acids. In germline, CDR1 is LNHDA, CDR2 SQIVND (reference sequence). The junction had 4 bases not matched to a gene; V was cut back by 5 bases and J by 7 bases. DNA for the CDR3: TGTGCCAGTAGTCCGGGACTAGCGGCGAATGAGCAGTTCTTC. It yields the protein CASSPGLAANEQFF.

The chain has TRBV27 and TRBJ2-7; 9 nucleotides match TRBD1. J gave up 2 bases and V 2 bases, and 7 bases lay outside the gene matches. CDR3 length: 16 residues. The germline gives CDR1 MNHEY, CDR2 SMNVEV (reference sequence). The CDR3 sequence: CASSLIPGQGTYEQYF. The CDR3 DNA sequence: TGTGCCAGCAGTTTAATCCCGGGACAGGGTACCTACGAGCAGTACTTC.

The gene calls are TRBV7-9 and TRBJ1-1; D is possibly TRBD1 (6 bases). V was cut by 10 bases and J by 4 bases, with 16 bases left in between. CDR3 length equals 13 residues. Germline CDR1 SEHNR, CDR2 FQNEAQ (reference sequence). CDR3 loop: CATVDRLSTEAFF. Here the CDR3 DNA reads TGTGCCACCGTAGACAGGTTGAGCACTGAAGCTTTCTTT.

The V call is TRBV9, the J call TRBJ1-1, with TRBD1 identical over 7 bases. Per germline, CDR1 SGDLS and CDR2 YYNGEE. This CDR3 is built from 14 residues. V shed 4 bases and J 4 bases; nucleotides not matched to a gene: 7. The CDR3 nucleotides are TGTGCCAGCAGCTCTCAGACAGGGCCCACTGAAGCTTTCTTT. The encoded protein is CASSSQTGPTEAFF. Drawing the rest from reference TRBV9 and TRBJ1-1, the complete variable domain is DSGVTQTPKHLITATGQRVTLRCSPRSGDLSVYWYQQSLDQGLQFLIQYYNGEERAKGNILERFSAQQFPDLHSELNLSSLELGDSALYFCASSSQTGPTEAFFGQGTRLTVV.

The CDR3 region has the DNA TGTGCCAGCAGCAAAGATGGTAGCGGGGTCGCAGATACGCAGTATTTT. Its translation: CASSKDGSGVADTQYF. This chain joins TRBV21-1 and TRBJ2-3; the D call TRBD2 from the table was never checked on the DNA. TRBV21-1 is noted as a pseudogene. The CDR3 is 16 residues long.

The chain is built from TRBV4-3 and TRBJ1-2; no clear D gene. V was shortened by 4 bases and J by 7 bases, with 10 bases between the two germline ends. The CDR3 loop spans 12 amino acids. Germline lookup yields CDR1 LGHNA and CDR2 YSLEER. CDR3 sequence reads: CASSLTTGGYTF. CDR3 nucleotides: TGCGCCAGCAGCCTTACCACGGGTGGCTACACCTTC.

The chain joins TRBV25-1 to TRBJ2-3, with D possibly matching TRBD2 (5 bases). Trimming cost V 7 bases and J 1 base, with 6 bases left between them. Looked up from germline, CDR1 is MGHDK and CDR2 is SYGVNS. The CDR3 has 12 residues. The CDR3 is CASNSGTDTQYF. Here the CDR3 DNA reads TGTGCCAGCAATAGCGGCACAGATACGCAGTATTTT.

The CDR3 coding sequence is TGCGCCAGCAGCATCGGACAGGGACAGACCCAGTACTTC. The encoded protein is CASSIGQGQTQYF. The rearrangement joins TRBV5-1 to TRBJ2-5; 8 nucleotides line up with TRBD1. The CDR3 spans 13 residues. Per germline, CDR1 SGHRS and CDR2 YFSETQ. V dropped 4 bases and J dropped 6; count of bases not matched to a gene: 5.